A single sample gave rise to the 12 T cell receptor beta chains below, sequenced in a study of human T cells and chemical hapten exposure. Using its own MiXCR run on the RACE reads, TCRdb lists one record per CDR3 protein. In the table there are fewer than 200,000 distinct CDR3 sequences, roughly 25% of which are singletons. Time point described: patch test 3, about 24 weeks after DPC sensitization. Sample treatment: therapeutic diphenylcyclopropenone sensitization with weekly scalp DPC. Sequences were derived from whole blood, sampled in connection with sensitization to the hapten diphenylcyclopropenone (DPC). The source of these receptors is a young woman with alopecia areata. Some clones in this sample may be carry-over from other donors' samples.

This clonotype has a handful of counts. This chain connects TRBV10-2 to TRBJ2-3, with a weak D call TRBD2 (5 bases). Germline CDR1 and CDR2: WSHSY and SAAADI. The V gene lost 6 bases and the J gene lost 3 bases, with 7 bases spanning the gap. The CDR3 is 12 amino acids. The CDR3 reads CASRWETDTQYF. In DNA form, the CDR3 reads TGCGCCAGCAGGTGGGAGACAGATACGCAGTATTTT.

The gene calls are TRBV7-2 and TRBJ2-3, with TRBD1 matching over 8 bases. J lost 8 bases, V lost 4 bases, and 8 bases had no gene match. CDR3 length: 14 amino acids. In germline, CDR1 is SGHTA, CDR2 FQGNSA. The CDR3 is CASSSLQGVGTQYF. In nucleotides, the CDR3 is TGTGCCAGCAGCTCCCTACAGGGGGTAGGTACGCAGTATTTT.

The chain is built from TRBV3-1 and TRBJ2-5; D unclear. Trimming pared 0 bases from V and 7 bases from J, leaving 9 bases between. Per germline, CDR1 LGHDT and CDR2 YNNKEL (reference sequence). CDR3 length: 13 residues. CDR3 protein: CASSQEGSVTQYF. The CDR3 DNA reads TGTGCCAGCAGCCAAGAAGGTAGTGTGACCCAGTACTTC.

This clonotype was detected ten times or more. The V and J genes are TRBV20-1 and TRBJ1-2; 7 bases align to TRBD1. This CDR3 region has 15 residues. Trimming cost V 3 bases and J 8 bases; bases outside gene matches: 15. The germline gives CDR1 DFQATT, CDR2 SNEGSKA (reference sequence). This CDR3 is CSARLGQEVTRGYTF. Here the CDR3 DNA reads TGCAGTGCTAGGCTCGGACAGGAGGTTACTCGAGGCTACACCTTC.

This clonotype was seen once. The rearrangement joins TRBV4-1 to TRBJ1-6; 7 bases agree with TRBD1. This CDR3 comprises 15 residues. CDR1 is MGHRA, CDR2 YSYEKL, per germline. The ends lost 2 bases at V and 6 bases at J; junction bases unmatched: 4. The DNA of the CDR3 is TGCGCCAGCAGCCAACGGACAGGTTTTAATTCACCCCTCCACTTT. Translated, it gives CASSQRTGFNSPLHF.

This clonotype was seen a single time. V gene TRBV3-1 combines with J gene TRBJ1-2, with no clear D. CDR1 is LGHDT, CDR2 YNNKEL, per germline (reference sequence). This CDR3 contains 14 residues. Trimming took off 3 bases at V and 4 bases at J, with 12 bases between the two ends. CDR3 bases: TGTGCCAGCAGCCATGGACGCCCGGGCTATGGCTACACCTTC. This sequence encodes CASSHGRPGYGYTF.

Only a few counts were recorded for this clonotype. V is TRBV25-1 and J is TRBJ2-3, with 7 bases fitting TRBD2. Germline V CDR1 and CDR2: MGHDK, SYGVNS. The CDR3 has 15 amino acids. V dropped 8 bases and J dropped 6; count of bases not matched to a gene: 14. Here the CDR3 DNA reads TGTGCCAGCGCAAGAGTGGGGGGGAATCTGGATACGCAGTATTTT. Translating gives CASARVGGNLDTQYF.

The chain carries TRBV6-2 or TRBV6-3 and TRBJ2-3; the match to TRBD2 covers 8 bases. Looked up from germline, CDR1 is MNHEY and CDR2 is SVGEGT. CDR3 length: 15 amino acids. V was clipped by 2 bases and J by 3 bases; unmatched bases: 4. The CDR3 protein is CASSYTAGDTDTQYF. In DNA, the CDR3 is TGTGCCAGCAGTTACACAGCGGGGGATACAGATACGCAGTATTTT.

This clonotype was detected ten times or more. J is TRBJ2-7 and V is TRBV6-6; unclear D gene. The germline V gene has CDR1 MNHNY and CDR2 SVGAGI (reference sequence). The CDR3 contains 14 residues. V lost 8 bases to trimming and J lost 3 bases, with 17 bases between them. The chain's CDR3 is CASANSDRSYEQYF. CDR3 DNA: TGTGCCAGCGCCAACTCGGACCGGAGCTACGAGCAGTACTTC.

This clonotype turned up a few times. The genes are TRBV5-1 and TRBJ1-1, with TRBD1 matching over 9 bases. Trimming at V came to 4 bases and at J to 7 bases, leaving 5 bases not matched to a gene. The V gene's germline CDR1 is SGHRS and CDR2 YFSETQ. The CDR3 sequence is 13 residues long. The CDR3 sequence: CASSTGQGSEAFF. The DNA for the CDR3 is TGCGCCAGCAGCACCGGACAGGGGAGTGAAGCTTTCTTT.

This clonotype was recorded a few times. The rearrangement joins TRBV20-1 to TRBJ1-2; D is uncertain. The germline gives CDR1 DFQATT, CDR2 SNEGSKA (reference sequence). The CDR3 spans 10 residues. The V and J ends lost 7 bases and 0 bases respectively, with 3 bases between them. The CDR3 protein is CSVPNYGYTF. The CDR3 DNA is TGCAGTGTTCCTAACTATGGCTACACCTTC.

This clonotype was observed many times. J is TRBJ2-6 and V is TRBV4-1, with D perhaps matching TRBD1 (6 bases). V gave up 4 bases and J gave up 2 bases, with 9 bases separating them. The CDR3 has 15 amino acids. Germline V gene lookup returns CDR1 MGHRA and CDR2 YSYEKL. Written as DNA, the CDR3 is TGCGCCAGCAGCCTCCAGGGGACTGGGGCCAACGTCCTGACTTTC. Amino acid sequence: CASSLQGTGANVLTF.